The 24 T cell receptor beta chains presented below share a single source sample, sequenced in a study of cytomegalovirus exposure and HLA in healthy donors. Primers included in the PCR were 60 Vbeta and 13 Jbeta primers. TCRdb's table, derived via immunoSEQ multiplex PCR, lists solely in-frame clones and lacks some. The sample carries tens of thousands of clones, 77% recorded once. The sequenced sample was PBMCs. The receptors come from a man aged 50 to 60 in good health and CMV-seropositive.

The V call is TRBV25-1, the J call TRBJ1-1, with TRBD1 identical over 9 bases. The CDR3 is 13 amino acids. CDR1 is MGHDK and CDR2 is SYGVNS in the germline V gene. V trimming: 6 bases; J trimming: 7 bases; junction bases outside the gene matches: 6. This CDR3 reads CASRRDRVGEAFF. Here the CDR3 DNA reads TGTGCCAGCAGGAGGGACAGGGTTGGTGAAGCTTTCTTT.

The chain links TRBV9 to TRBJ2-3; tentative D call: TRBD2 (6 bases). The germline CDR1 and CDR2 sequences are SGDLS and YYNGEE. V dropped 3 bases and J dropped 5 bases, with 16 bases sitting between them. The length of the CDR3 is 15 residues. This CDR3 is CASSAATRMGDTQYF. CDR3 in DNA: TGTGCCAGCAGCGCGGCGACTAGGATGGGAGATACGCAGTATTTT.

The chain joins TRBV6-1 to TRBJ1-3; maybe TRBD1 (5 bases). Germline V lookup: CDR1 MNHNS, CDR2 SASEGT. Trimming pared 2 bases from V and 4 bases from J, leaving 12 bases between. This CDR3 has 15 amino acids. For the CDR3, the DNA is TGTGCCAGCAGTGAACAGGGAACTGGAGGAAACACCATATATTTT. Translation: CASSEQGTGGNTIYF.

V usage is TRBV9 and J usage is TRBJ2-1; possibly TRBD2 for D (6 bases). V was shortened by 0 bases and J by 6 bases, with 13 bases between the two germline ends. The length of the CDR3 is 15 residues. CDR1 and CDR2 from the germline V gene are SGDLS and YYNGEE. CDR3 DNA sequence: TGTGCCAGCAGCGTAGAGGGAATAGCGGCCAATGAGCAGTTCTTC. This sequence encodes CASSVEGIAANEQFF. Based on the CDR3 plus reference TRBV9 and TRBJ2-1, the full variable domain is DSGVTQTPKHLITATGQRVTLRCSPRSGDLSVYWYQQSLDQGLQFLIQYYNGEERAKGNILERFSAQQFPDLHSELNLSSLELGDSALYFCASSVEGIAANEQFFGPGTRLTVL.

V gene TRBV10-3 combines with J gene TRBJ2-7; D is ambiguous. Germline assignment: CDR1 ENHRY and CDR2 SYGVKD. The CDR3 extends over 15 amino acids. Deletions cut 4 bases from V and 2 bases from J, with 15 bases between. The CDR3 here is CAISVGGTFTYEQYF. The CDR3 bases are TGTGCCATCAGTGTTGGCGGAACATTTACCTACGAGCAGTACTTC.

V is TRBV14 and J is TRBJ2-7; 8 bases line up with TRBD2. V gave up 0 bases and J gave up 3 bases; unmatched junction bases: 7. The CDR3 runs to 16 residues. CDR1 and CDR2 (germline): SGHDN, FVKESK. In nucleotides, the CDR3 is TGTGCCAGCAGCCAAGATCGGGGACTAGGATTCTACGAGCAGTACTTC. Translating gives CASSQDRGLGFYEQYF.

V usage is TRBV7-2 and J usage is TRBJ2-5, with D tentatively TRBD2 (5 bases). The CDR3 totals 13 residues. The ends were cut back, 6 bases at V and 4 bases at J, with 12 bases in the middle. CDR1 is SGHTA and CDR2 is FQGNSA in the germline V gene. CDR3 loop: CASSSGFRETQYF. CDR3 coding DNA: TGTGCCAGCAGTTCGGGGTTTCGAGAGACCCAGTACTTC.

The rearrangement joins TRBV7-9 to TRBJ2-2; 9 nucleotides line up with TRBD1. Germline CDR1 reads SEHNR; CDR2 reads FQNEAQ (reference sequence). Trimming at V came to 1 base and at J to 4 bases, leaving 4 bases not matched to a gene. This CDR3 has 16 amino acids. In DNA form, the CDR3 reads TGTGCCAGCAGCTTAGGGGACAGGGTACTCACCGGGGAGCTGTTTTTT. Protein product: CASSLGDRVLTGELFF. Using reference TRBV7-9 and TRBJ2-2 for the parts outside the CDR3, the full variable domain is DTGVSQNPRHKITKRGQNVTFRCDPISEHNRLYWYRQTLGQGPEFLTYFQNEAQLEKSRLLSDRFSAERPKGSFSTLEIQRTEQGDSAMYLCASSLGDRVLTGELFFGEGSRLTVL.

The chain is built from TRBV11-3 and TRBJ1-2; 12 nucleotides agree with TRBD1. The J segment lost 8 bases and the V segment lost 5 bases, leaving 6 bases of the junction unmatched. The CDR3 totals 14 residues. Looked up from germline, CDR1 is SGHNT and CDR2 is YENEEA. The CDR3 region is CASSPGTGGDGYTF. In nucleotides, the CDR3 is TGTGCCAGCAGCCCAGGGACAGGGGGCGACGGCTACACCTTC.

The chain uses TRBV4-3 and TRBJ2-7; 9 bases fit TRBD2. Germline V CDR1 and CDR2: LGHNA, YSLEER. The CDR3 spans 13 residues. The J segment lost 6 bases and the V segment lost 4 bases, leaving 4 bases of the junction unmatched. The CDR3 spells CASSPSGTSEQYF. The CDR3 nucleotides are TGCGCCAGCAGCCCTAGCGGGACCAGCGAGCAGTACTTC.

This clone has more than one count but fewer than ten. The chain links TRBV7-3 to TRBJ2-5, with 11 bases matching TRBD1. Trimming cost V 8 bases and J 6 bases; bases outside gene matches: 5. This CDR3 is built from 13 residues. Germline V gives CDR1 SGHTA, CDR2 FQGTGA. The CDR3 coding sequence is TGTGCCAGCGCCGGGACAGGGGGACAGACCCAGTACTTC. This gives the protein CASAGTGGQTQYF.

V is TRBV6-5 and J is TRBJ2-2; D is unclear. V was clipped by 7 bases and J by 4 bases, with 4 bases between them. CDR3 length equals 11 residues. Germline loops: CDR1 MNHEY, CDR2 SVGAGI. CDR3 sequence reads: CASKLTGELFF. Written as DNA, the CDR3 is TGTGCCAGCAAGCTCACCGGGGAGCTGTTTTTT.

The chain is built from TRBV29-1 and TRBJ1-4; 7 bases line up with TRBD1. The CDR3 covers 15 residues. Germline CDR1 reads SQVTM; CDR2 reads ANQGSEA. With 7 bases clipped from V and 6 bases from J, the junction kept 14 bases outside the gene matches. The DNA of the CDR3 is TGCAGCGGCAAAGGGCAAGGGGGCGCCGATGAAAAACTGTTTTTT. Translated: CSGKGQGGADEKLFF. Looking up the rest from reference TRBV29-1 and TRBJ1-4 gives the full variable domain: SAVISQKPSRDICQRGTSLTIQCQVDSQVTMMFWYRQQPGQSLTLIATANQGSEATYESGFVIDKFPISRPNLTFSTLTVSNMSPEDSSIYLCSGKGQGGADEKLFFGSGTQLSVL.

The rearrangement uses TRBV11-2 and TRBJ1-2; D call uncertain. Trimming shortened V by 7 bases and J by 3 bases, and 21 bases separated the two germline ends. CDR1 is SGHAT, CDR2 FQNNGV, per germline. There are 16 residues in the CDR3. CDR3 in amino acids: CASKASGGYQDYGYTF. The CDR3 nucleotides are TGTGCCAGCAAAGCTTCGGGAGGGTACCAGGACTATGGCTACACCTTC.

This clone came up a few times. The chain employs TRBV12-5 and TRBJ2-3; D gene uncertain. The CDR3 contains 13 residues. Looked up from germline, CDR1 is LGHNT and CDR2 is FRNRAP. V gave up 5 bases and J gave up 4 bases, with 10 bases separating them. The CDR3 sequence is CASGEPNSDTQYF. DNA for the CDR3: TGTGCTAGTGGTGAGCCGAATTCAGATACGCAGTATTTT.

The V gene is TRBV7-9, the J gene TRBJ2-7, with a weak D call TRBD2 (6 bases). The V end was cut by 5 bases, the J end by 4 bases, with 18 bases between. The V gene's germline CDR1 is SEHNR and CDR2 FQNEAQ (reference sequence). The CDR3 runs 15 residues. Here the CDR3 DNA reads TGTGCCAGCAGCCCAGGAACTAGCCAGGGTTACGAGCAGTACTTC. Translating gives CASSPGTSQGYEQYF.

In the case of this clone: Its ends do not fully match the called genes, so a read error is possible. The V call is TRBV7-9, the J call TRBJ2-7; D possibly corresponds to TRBD2 (5 bases). The CDR3 sequence is 12 residues long. From germline, CDR1 is SEHNR and CDR2 FQNEAQ (reference sequence). The CDR3 here is CSSSRDSYEQYF. The CDR3 DNA sequence: TGTTCCAGCAGCCGGGACTCCTACGAGCAGTACTTC.

This clone was observed a few times. This chain uses TRBV19 with TRBJ2-3; 7 positions agree with TRBD2. Germline V gene data show CDR1 as LNHDA and CDR2 as SQIVND (reference sequence). This CDR3 contains 16 residues. Trimming removed 4 bases from V and 4 bases from J; junction bases left unmatched: 11. In nucleotides, the CDR3 is TGTGCCAGTAGTAGAGTAGCGGGCGTGGTCGCAGATACGCAGTATTTT. Translation gives CASSRVAGVVADTQYF.

V and J are TRBV11-3 and TRBJ2-1; 15 positions agree with TRBD2. Per the germline V gene, CDR1 is SGHNT and CDR2 is YENEEA. The CDR3 spans 17 residues. V lost 1 base and J lost 4; bases outside the gene matches: 2. CDR3 in DNA: TGTGCCAGCAGCTTAGCGGGACTAGCGGGGGGATACAATGAGCAGTTCTTC. Amino acid sequence: CASSLAGLAGGYNEQFF.

The V call is TRBV7-6, the J call TRBJ2-2; 13 bases match TRBD2. CDR1 and CDR2 from the germline V gene are SGHVS and FNYEAQ. The CDR3 length is 16 residues. Trimming cost V 5 bases and J 7 bases; bases outside gene matches: 7. The CDR3 sequence is CASSAGTSGMSGELFF. The CDR3 region has the DNA TGTGCCAGCAGCGCAGGGACTAGCGGGATGAGCGGGGAGCTGTTTTTT.

The CDR3 DNA reads as TGTGCCAGCAGCTTGACAGGGGGCGCCGCGTGGGAGCAGTACTTC. This codes for CASSLTGGAAWEQYF. The V gene is TRBV7-2, the J gene TRBJ2-7; 10 bases match TRBD1. Germline V gives CDR1 SGHTA, CDR2 FQGNSA. This CDR3 has 15 residues. V lost 3 bases and J lost 7; bases outside the gene matches: 9.

The CDR3 coding sequence is TGTGCCAGTAGTATAGGGACTAGCGGGAGAGGGGAGACCCAGTACTTC. Translated, it gives CASSIGTSGRGETQYF. This chain uses TRBV19 with TRBJ2-5, with TRBD2 matching 13 bases. The J segment lost 5 bases and the V segment lost 1 base, leaving 4 bases of the junction unmatched. Germline-derived CDR1 and CDR2 are LNHDA and SQIVND (reference sequence). The CDR3 extends over 16 amino acids.

This clone was recorded a few times. The J gene is TRBJ1-3, the V gene TRBV30; 8 positions match TRBD1. The trim removed 3 bases at V and 4 bases at J, leaving 8 bases unmatched. Germline V gives CDR1 GTSNPN, CDR2 SVGIG (reference sequence). The CDR3 is 15 residues long. The DNA of the CDR3 is TGTGCCTGGAGCGAGACAGGGGTTGGCGGAAACACCATATATTTT. Its translation: CAWSETGVGGNTIYF.

V is TRBV29-1 and J is TRBJ2-1; 10 bases map to TRBD2. Germline CDR1 and CDR2: SQVTM and ANQGSEA. Losses at the gene ends were 6 bases for V and 4 bases for J; bases not matched to a gene: 6. There are 14 residues in the CDR3. DNA for the CDR3: TGCAGCGTAGTCCTAGCGGGAGATTACAATGAGCAGTTCTTC. Its protein product is CSVVLAGDYNEQFF.